These 19 T cell receptor beta chains were sequenced from one sample in a study of blood T cells in healthy people across ages. Next came a second PCR, run for about 6 to 11 cycles, which used a sample-barcoded 5' primer along with a J-beta primer mix. TCRdb re-called the 5' RACE reads through MiXCR, storing one row per CDR3 protein. Here the sample spans 600,000 to 1,000,000 distinct CDR3 sequences, 25% being singletons. The same specimen was also included in a second study, on T cells of mothers and their children.

Sequenced sample: blood. The source is a boy younger than 18 in good health.

This clonotype was seen a few times. The CDR3 spells CSAGGTPSQYF. In nucleotides, the CDR3 is TGCAGTGCAGGGGGGACTCCCAGTCAGTATTTT. This chain joins TRBV20-1 and TRBJ2-3; D assignment may be TRBD1 or TRBD2 (6 bases each). The CDR3 runs to 11 residues. CDR1 is DFQATT and CDR2 is SNEGSKA in the germline V gene (reference sequence). Trimming shortened V by 6 bases and J by 12 bases, and 16 bases separated the two germline ends.

The chain links TRBV30 to TRBJ1-2; D gene ambiguous. The CDR3 is 14 amino acids. Germline V gene lookup returns CDR1 GTSNPN and CDR2 SVGIG (reference sequence). V was shortened by 2 bases and J by 1 base, with 11 bases between the two germline ends. For the CDR3, the DNA is TGTGCCTGGAGTCGACTCCGATTTAACTATGGCTACACCTTC. Residues: CAWSRLRFNYGYTF.

This chain uses TRBV7-6 with TRBJ2-5, with D uncertain. CDR3 length equals 12 residues. V was pared by 3 bases and J by 7 bases, with 9 bases between. Germline CDR1 reads SGHVS; CDR2 reads FNYEAQ. The CDR3 DNA is TGTGCCAGCAGCTTGGAGTTGGGGACCCAGTACTTC. Translation: CASSLELGTQYF.

To note about this clonotype: The junction departs from germline at one end; a sequencing error may be responsible. CDR3 residues: CASPGYYEHYF. In DNA form, the CDR3 reads TGTGCCAGCCCAGGATACTACGAGCATTACTTC. This chain connects TRBV5-8 to TRBJ2-7; no firm D call. Germline loops: CDR1 SGHTS, CDR2 YDEGEE. This CDR3 comprises 11 residues.

The CDR3 region is CASSFAVSETQYF. The CDR3 region has the DNA TGTGCCAGCAGTTTCGCTGTTTCAGAGACCCAGTACTTC. The V gene is TRBV5-6, the J gene TRBJ2-5; no clear D gene. This CDR3 region has 13 residues. Deletions cut 5 bases from V and 4 bases from J, with 12 bases between. Per the germline V gene, CDR1 is SGHDT and CDR2 is YYEEEE. Filled out from reference TRBV5-6 and TRBJ2-5, the complete variable domain reads DAGVTQSPTHLIKTRGQQVTLRCSPKSGHDTVSWYQQALGQGPQFIFQYYEEEERQRGNFPDRFSGHQFPNYSSELNVNALLLGDSALYLCASSFAVSETQYFGPGTRLLVL.

The chain is built from TRBV29-1 and TRBJ2-1; D might be TRBD1 or TRBD2, each matching 6 bases. Trimming took 4 bases from V and 6 from J, leaving 10 bases between them. The CDR3 has 12 amino acids. CDR1 and CDR2 (germline): SQVTM, ANQGSEA. Here the CDR3 DNA reads TGCAGCGTTGGGGGGGCAGGCAATGAGCAGTTCTTC. The encoded protein is CSVGGAGNEQFF.

This clonotype turned up a few times. The genes are TRBV6-5 and TRBJ1-2; D gene ambiguous. Trimming took off 7 bases at V and 3 bases at J, with 9 bases between the two ends. Germline lookup yields CDR1 MNHEY and CDR2 SVGAGI. The CDR3 has 12 residues. The CDR3 loop reads CASNGRDYGYTF. CDR3 nucleotide sequence: TGTGCCAGCAATGGACGTGACTATGGCTACACCTTC.

This clonotype turned up a few times. This chain uses TRBV5-1 with TRBJ1-1; D ambiguous. This CDR3 has 15 residues. Between the trimmed V and J ends, which lost 0 bases and 1 base, there was a span of 10 bases. Germline V gene sequence: CDR1 SGHRS, CDR2 YFSETQ. CDR3 protein: CASSLGSSGNTEAFF. The CDR3 region has the DNA TGCGCCAGCAGCTTGGGTTCTTCGGGGAACACTGAAGCTTTCTTT.

The table lists this clonotype with a few counts. The chain links TRBV27 to TRBJ2-1; the D gene is possibly TRBD2 (5 bases). In germline, CDR1 is MNHEY, CDR2 SMNVEV (reference sequence). The CDR3 covers 12 residues. V gave up 3 bases and J gave up 5 bases, with 5 bases separating them. CDR3 loop: CASSFGNNEQFF. The CDR3, as DNA: TGTGCCAGCAGTTTCGGGAACAATGAGCAGTTCTTC.

The count of this clonotype is one. The chain uses TRBV28 and TRBJ2-7, with TRBD1 as a possible D gene (5 bases). Germline assignment: CDR1 MDHEN and CDR2 SYDVKM. Trimming removed 5 bases from V and 3 bases from J, with 14 bases in between. The CDR3 covers 14 residues. CDR3 loop: CASSTPPRGYEQYF. The CDR3 DNA is TGTGCCAGCAGTACCCCCCCTAGGGGCTACGAGCAGTACTTC.

Concerning this clonotype itself: Its ends do not fully match the called genes, so a read error is possible. The chain combines TRBV7-3 with TRBJ2-2; no definite D call. Germline V lookup: CDR1 SGHTA, CDR2 FQGTGA. The CDR3 loop spans 12 amino acids. CDR3: CACSLLAGELFF. CDR3 nucleotide sequence: TGTGCCTGCAGCCTTCTCGCCGGGGAGCTGTTTTTT.

The chain recombines TRBV29-1 with TRBJ2-3, with 11 positions matching TRBD2. CDR3 length: 19 residues. Germline V lookup: CDR1 SQVTM, CDR2 ANQGSEA. V was clipped by 6 bases and J by 0 bases; unmatched bases: 17. The chain's CDR3 is CSVEGALAGGRISTDTQYF. For the CDR3, the DNA is TGCAGCGTCGAGGGCGCTCTAGCGGGGGGCCGCATTAGCACAGATACGCAGTATTTT.

The chain employs TRBV7-2 and TRBJ1-6; unclear D gene. The V and J ends lost 6 bases and 7 bases respectively, with 10 bases between them. The CDR3 runs to 13 residues. Germline CDR1 reads SGHTA; CDR2 reads FQGNSA. CDR3 coding DNA: TGTGCCAGCAGGTTCGCAGCAAATTCACCCCTCCACTTT. Encoded protein: CASRFAANSPLHF. Using reference TRBV7-2 and TRBJ1-6 for the parts outside the CDR3, the full variable domain is GAGVSQSPSNKVTEKGKDVELRCDPISGHTALYWYRQSLGQGLEFLIYFQGNSAPDKSGLPSDRFSAERTGGSVSTLTIQRTQQEDSAVYLCASRFAANSPLHFGNGTRLTVT.

This chain links TRBV28 with TRBJ1-2, with D perhaps TRBD1 (6 bases). CDR1 and CDR2 from the germline V gene are MDHEN and SYDVKM. CDR3 size: 15 residues. Trimming pared 4 bases from V and 6 bases from J, leaving 18 bases between. This chain's CDR3 is CASSWLIRGINGYTF. In DNA, the CDR3 is TGTGCCAGCAGTTGGCTCATCAGGGGAATTAATGGCTACACCTTC.

This chain joins TRBV6-4 and TRBJ2-1; D is uncertain. The CDR3 covers 16 residues. The V end lost 4 bases, the J end lost 6 bases, and 19 bases lay between the germline ends. CDR1 is MRHNA and CDR2 is SNTAGT in the germline V gene. The CDR3 is CASSVKGSEPLNEQFF. Written as DNA, the CDR3 is TGTGCCAGCAGTGTAAAAGGGTCAGAACCCCTCAATGAGCAGTTCTTC.

The V call is TRBV4-1, the J call TRBJ2-1; no firm D call. With 4 bases removed from V and 3 bases from J, the gap between germline ends came to 7 bases. CDR3 size: 13 residues. Germline-derived CDR1 and CDR2 are MGHRA and YSYEKL. The CDR3 bases are TGCGCCAGCAGCCCTCCGCGCTACAATGAGCAGTTCTTC. Translation gives CASSPPRYNEQFF.

The rearrangement links TRBV28 to TRBJ2-2, with D tentatively TRBD2 (6 bases). Trimming stripped 2 bases from V and 4 bases from J, with 11 bases between. The CDR3 has 15 amino acids. Germline lookup yields CDR1 MDHEN and CDR2 SYDVKM. The CDR3 sequence: CASSLGLALTGELFF. The DNA of the CDR3 is TGTGCCAGCAGTTTAGGGCTAGCGCTCACCGGGGAGCTGTTTTTT. Together with reference TRBV28 and TRBJ2-2, the CDR3 gives the full variable domain: DVKVTQSSRYLVKRTGEKVFLECVQDMDHENMFWYRQDPGLGLRLIYFSYDVKMKEKGDIPEGYSVSREKKERFSLILESASTNQTSMYLCASSLGLALTGELFFGEGSRLTVL.

This chain links TRBV20-1 with TRBJ1-4; D gene unclear. Germline assignment: CDR1 DFQATT and CDR2 SNEGSKA (reference sequence). The CDR3 length is 15 residues. Trimming shortened V by 0 bases and J by 8 bases, and 16 bases separated the two germline ends. The CDR3: CSARDSGRAGEKLFF. DNA of the CDR3: TGCAGTGCTAGAGATTCAGGACGGGCGGGGGAAAAACTGTTTTTT.

This sequence joins TRBV28 and TRBJ2-2, with TRBD1 matching 7 bases. The J segment lost 2 bases and the V segment lost 10 bases, leaving 4 bases of the junction unmatched. The CDR3 sequence is 13 residues long. Per the germline V gene, CDR1 is MDHEN and CDR2 is SYDVKM. The CDR3 reads CATDRDNTGELFF. The CDR3 DNA sequence: TGTGCCACCGACAGGGACAACACCGGGGAGCTGTTTTTT.